The 14 T cell receptor beta chains given below trace back to one sample, sequenced in a study of Graves' ophthalmopathy and Graves' hyperthyroidism. Amplified TCR beta CDR3 regions were obtained using RNA transcripts as template. HTBI primers were used in a first-round RT-PCR, which preceded a second-round multiplex PCR. A single record per CDR3 protein comes from TCRdb applying MiXCR to the multiplex PCR reads. The data contain over a million distinct CDR3 sequences, about two fifths of them singletons. Sequenced material: peripheral blood or thyroid tissue (not recorded which). These receptors were taken from an adult man with Graves' hyperthyroidism.

This clonotype was counted between two and nine times. V gene TRBV5-1 combines with J gene TRBJ2-5, with TRBD2 as a possible D gene (5 bases). CDR1 is SGHRS and CDR2 is YFSETQ in the germline V gene. V lost 5 bases and J lost 4, with 27 bases in between. The CDR3 is made up of 18 amino acids. CDR3 sequence (DNA): TGCGCCAGCAGTTTCCTACCGTCGCCCCCGGAGCGGATAGAGACCCAGTACTTC. Translating it yields CASSFLPSPPERIETQYF.

This clonotype was observed at least ten times. The chain carries TRBV29-1 and TRBJ1-5; the D is unclear. Germline CDR1 SQVTM, CDR2 ANQGSEA. Trimming removed 1 base from V and 5 bases from J, with 9 bases in between. The CDR3 is 13 residues long. This chain's CDR3 is CSVEGAGDQPQHF. The CDR3 DNA reads as TGCAGCGTTGAAGGAGCTGGGGATCAGCCCCAGCATTTT. The full variable domain, rest sourced from reference TRBV29-1 and TRBJ1-5, is SAVISQKPSRDICQRGTSLTIQCQVDSQVTMMFWYRQQPGQSLTLIATANQGSEATYESGFVIDKFPISRPNLTFSTLTVSNMSPEDSSIYLCSVEGAGDQPQHFGDGTRLSIL.

DNA of the CDR3: TGTGCCAGCAGCTTAGCGGTCAGGGTGATACAAGAGACCCAGTACTTC. Encoded protein: CASSLAVRVIQETQYF. The chain employs TRBV7-8 and TRBJ2-5, with D possibly matching TRBD1 (5 bases). Trimming cost V 0 bases and J 2 bases, with 13 bases left between them. Germline V gene lookup returns CDR1 SGHVS and CDR2 FQNEAQ. This CDR3 is built from 16 residues.

Regarding this clonotype: One base away lies a much larger clone, so this may be a sequencing read error. V usage is TRBV19 and J usage is TRBJ1-5, with D perhaps matching TRBD1 (5 bases). From germline, CDR1 is LNHDA and CDR2 SQIVND (reference sequence). The CDR3 length is 13 residues. CDR3 DNA sequence: TGTGCCAGTAGTATAGACAGGGTGGACCCCCGGCATTTT. It encodes CASSIDRVDPRHF.

This clonotype was detected a few times. The J gene is TRBJ1-5, the V gene TRBV20-1; 8 bases match TRBD1. Germline CDR1 reads DFQATT; CDR2 reads SNEGSKA (reference sequence). With 3 bases clipped from V and 2 bases from J, the junction kept 3 bases outside the gene matches. The CDR3 spans 14 residues. CDR3 in DNA: TGCAGTGCTAGGCCAGGGGGCGGCAATCAGCCCCAGCATTTT. This codes for CSARPGGGNQPQHF.

On this clonotype: This could be a read error, since a much larger clone is one nucleotide away. The gene calls are TRBV19 and TRBJ2-5; 7 bases map to TRBD1. V was clipped by 5 bases and J by 9 bases; unmatched bases: 9. Germline V CDR1 and CDR2: LNHDA, SQIVND (reference sequence). This CDR3 is built from 13 residues. The CDR3 coding sequence is TGTGCCAGTAGTGTTGACAGGGACGAGGCCCAGTACTTC. Its translation is CASSVDRDEAQYF.

The chain employs TRBV28 and TRBJ1-5; the D is unclear. The CDR3 has 16 residues. V shed 5 bases and J shed 2 bases, with 16 bases lying between them. Germline assignment: CDR1 MDHEN and CDR2 SYDVKM. CDR3 in amino acids: CASSTVRPFRNQPQHF. The CDR3 region has the DNA TGTGCCAGCAGTACCGTACGACCGTTCCGCAATCAGCCCCAGCATTTT.

The V call is TRBV20-1, the J call TRBJ1-5; D gene ambiguous. CDR3 size: 12 residues. Germline V gives CDR1 DFQATT, CDR2 SNEGSKA (reference sequence). The V gene lost 8 bases and the J gene lost 4 bases, with 12 bases spanning the gap. CDR3: CSTTPTNQPQHF. The CDR3 DNA reads TGCAGTACTACACCGACGAATCAGCCCCAGCATTTT.

The chain has TRBV11-2 and TRBJ1-2; 9 positions match TRBD1. This CDR3 has 16 amino acids. Germline values: CDR1 SGHAT, CDR2 FQNNGV. The ends lost 10 bases at V and 2 bases at J; junction bases unmatched: 14. The CDR3 sequence: CATSGQAGTGNYGYTF. The DNA for the CDR3 is TGTGCCACCAGTGGCCAAGCCGGGACAGGGAACTATGGCTACACCTTC.

The chain combines TRBV7-3 with TRBJ2-5; D not resolved. The CDR3 runs to 14 residues. Germline V gene sequence: CDR1 SGHTA, CDR2 FQGTGA. The V and J ends lost 7 bases and 2 bases respectively, with 14 bases between them. The chain's CDR3 is CASTPAKGQETQYF. In nucleotides, the CDR3 is TGTGCCAGCACCCCAGCGAAGGGTCAAGAGACCCAGTACTTC.

This sequence joins TRBV5-2 and TRBJ2-7; TRBD1, as called in the table, went unchecked against the DNA. TRBV5-2 is classified as a pseudogene. CDR3 length equals 13 residues. CDR3 bases: TGTGCCATCAATAGCTTGGGGGGCTACGAGCAGTACTTC. Encoded protein: CAINSLGGYEQYF.

This clonotype was picked up one time. A read error may be the cause here, since a much bigger clone is one base away. The chain has TRBV20-1 and TRBJ2-5; 9 nucleotides align to TRBD2. CDR1 is DFQATT and CDR2 is SNEGSKA in the germline V gene (reference sequence). V lost 5 bases, J lost 3 bases, and 10 bases stayed unmatched. CDR3 length: 15 residues. The CDR3 sequence is CSAAQWTSAKETQYF. CDR3 bases: TGCAGTGCTGCCCAATGGACTAGCGCAAAAGAGACCCAGTACTTC.

J is TRBJ2-7 and V is TRBV28; no clear D gene. CDR3 length: 15 residues. Germline values: CDR1 MDHEN, CDR2 SYDVKM. V dropped 2 bases and J dropped 3 bases, with 14 bases sitting between them. The CDR3 loop reads CASSLGWVGNYEQYF. CDR3 coding DNA: TGTGCCAGCAGTTTAGGTTGGGTAGGAAACTACGAGCAGTACTTC.

This clonotype has only one observation. This may be a read error: a much more frequent sequence differs by one nucleotide. This chain links TRBV11-2 with TRBJ2-3; perhaps TRBD2 as D (5 bases). V lost 4 bases to trimming and J lost 2 bases, with 7 bases between them. CDR1 and CDR2 from the germline V gene are SGHAT and FQNNGV. The CDR3 totals 13 residues. DNA for the CDR3: TGTGCCAGCAGCTCAGACTACACAGATACGCAGTATTTT. The encoded protein is CASSSDYTDTQYF.